The clone carrying this T cell receptor beta chain has only a few counts. The entry originates in a study of blood T cell repertoires in COVID-19. Whole-study context: The cDNA or gDNA used as material had been derived from T cells, B-cell-depleted T cells, or PBMCs.

This CDR3 spans 16 amino acids. The germline V gene has CDR1 MNHEY and CDR2 SMNVEV (reference sequence). The V segment lost 6 bases and the J segment 1 base; nucleotides outside the gene matches: 10. TCRdb's table, derived via immunoSEQ multiplex PCR, lists solely in-frame clones and lacks some. The repertoire has approximately 210,000 clones, about four fifths of them found once; the top ten carry under 3%. This chain connects TRBV27 to TRBJ2-3; 7 positions agree with TRBD2. Source material: peripheral blood. The TCR originated in a man aged 50-60 years with active or convalescent COVID-19. Written as DNA, the CDR3 is TGTGCCAGCAGGGGGGGGAGGGCCTGGGGCACAGATACGCAGTATTTT. It specifies CASRGGRAWGTDTQYF.